This TCR beta chain was sequenced for a study of blood T cells in healthy people across ages. Those donating, healthy Caucasian individuals from Russia, were aged roughly 6 to 100. A sample-barcoded 5' primer and a J-beta primer mix were used in a second PCR of roughly 7 to 11 cycles. TCRdb passed the 5' RACE reads through MiXCR, listing each CDR3 protein once. Of roughly 500,000 distinct CDR3 sequences in the sample, 24% were seen once. With V trimmed by 0 bases and J by 0 bases, 1 base remained unmatched. The CDR3 spans 16 residues. CDR1 and CDR2 (germline): SGHKS, YYEKEE (reference sequence). This sample was also put to use in a study of T cells of mothers and their children. This second report adds: Donation was provided by three healthy Caucasian mothers along with their six children. From each mother came over 8 million TCR beta CDR3 reads, and from each child came 2.5 million to 3.5 million. The output of TCR recombination is shaped by thymic selection similarly in related and unrelated pairs.

The source of this sequence is a boy aged 10-17 years in good health. The rearrangement uses TRBV5-5 and TRBJ2-3; TRBD2 aligns across 10 bases. Sequenced: blood. The CDR3 loop reads CASSLVLAGSTDTQYF. CDR3 sequence (DNA): TGTGCCAGCAGCTTGGTACTAGCGGGGAGCACAGATACGCAGTATTTT.